The 23 T cell receptor beta chains below come from one sample, sequenced in a study of blood T cell repertoires in COVID-19 (TCRdb year 2020). Library preparation was by the immunoSEQ multiplex PCR assay. Imported from immuneACCESS, the table was reduced by TCRdb to in-frame sequences with V and J called. These copies leave out some clones; in studies compared against another copy, an unresolved V gene accounts for under half, and the cause of the remainder is not known. The sample table holds under 300,000 clones, of which about 83% were seen once. The top ten constitute roughly 5.8% of the sample. The sequencing input was peripheral blood. The receptors shown here come from a man older than 75 with acute or convalescent COVID-19.

The J gene is TRBJ2-3, the V gene TRBV30, with D tentatively TRBD2 (5 bases). There are 15 residues in the CDR3. Germline V CDR1 and CDR2: GTSNPN, SVGIG (reference sequence). Trimming shortened V by 3 bases and J by 0 bases, and 13 bases separated the two germline ends. CDR3 nucleotide sequence: TGTGCCTGGAGAGCCGGAGGAGTTAGCACAGATACGCAGTATTTT. This sequence encodes CAWRAGGVSTDTQYF.

The chain combines TRBV7-2 with TRBJ2-7; D is ambiguous. Deletions cut 1 base from V and 2 bases from J, with 9 bases between. The V gene's germline CDR1 is SGHTA and CDR2 FQGNSA. The CDR3 totals 14 residues. This CDR3 reads CASSLVFAAYEQYF. The CDR3 DNA reads TGTGCCAGCAGCTTAGTTTTCGCAGCCTACGAGCAGTACTTC.

This chain connects TRBV29-1 to TRBJ1-2; TRBD1 matches 7 bases. The CDR3 loop spans 12 amino acids. CDR1 is SQVTM, CDR2 ANQGSEA, per germline. V shed 6 bases, J shed 6 bases, and the junction held 7 bases outside the gene matches. The DNA for the CDR3 is TGCAGCGTGACAGGGCCGGTCGATGGCTACACCTTC. It is translated as CSVTGPVDGYTF.

This clone came up a few times. This chain joins TRBV28 and TRBJ1-3; D gene ambiguous. Germline CDR1 and CDR2: MDHEN and SYDVKM. CDR3 length: 18 amino acids. Trimming removed 5 bases from V and 5 bases from J, with 25 bases in between. The CDR3 loop is CASSGGHAFPLSRNTIYF. In DNA form, the CDR3 reads TGTGCCAGCAGTGGAGGCCATGCCTTCCCTTTAAGTCGAAACACCATATATTTT.

The chain recombines TRBV5-1 with TRBJ2-7, with D possibly TRBD1 on 7 matching bases. Germline CDR1 SGHRS, CDR2 YFSETQ. The length of the CDR3 is 14 residues. Trimming took off 4 bases at V and 4 bases at J, with 15 bases between the two ends. CDR3 sequence (DNA): TGCGCCAGCAGCCCTCGACAGGGACTGTACGAGCAGTACTTC. Its protein is CASSPRQGLYEQYF.

The CDR3 coding sequence is TGTGCCAGCTCACCAACAGGGGGCTTGGGCGAGCAGTACTTC. This codes for CASSPTGGLGEQYF. This chain connects TRBV18 to TRBJ2-7; 9 bases are a match to TRBD1. CDR1 is KGHSH, CDR2 LQKENI, per germline. The CDR3 length is 14 residues. V lost 2 bases, J lost 6 bases, and 5 bases stayed unmatched.

The V call is TRBV6-5, the J call TRBJ1-2; the D is unclear. This CDR3 is built from 15 residues. Per the germline V gene, CDR1 is MNHEY and CDR2 is SVGAGI. Trimming pared 6 bases from V and 0 bases from J, leaving 14 bases between. The CDR3 DNA is TGTGCCAGCAGCCGTTCCGACGGGACTAACTATGGCTACACCTTC. It specifies CASSRSDGTNYGYTF.

This clone showed up just once. This chain joins TRBV5-6 and TRBJ2-3; possibly TRBD1 for D (6 bases). V lost 5 bases to trimming and J lost 6 bases, with 10 bases between them. The CDR3 contains 12 residues. Germline lookup yields CDR1 SGHDT and CDR2 YYEEEE. CDR3 sequence reads: CASSMRGDTQYF. The CDR3 DNA reads TGTGCCAGCAGTATGAGGGGGGATACGCAGTATTTT.

The chain is built from TRBV6-1 and TRBJ1-1, with TRBD1 matching over 8 bases. This CDR3 spans 15 amino acids. Germline V CDR1 and CDR2: MNHNS, SASEGT. Germline trimming cut 3 bases from V and 1 base from J; bases unmatched to any gene: 4. The CDR3 nucleotides are TGTGCCAGCAGTGAGGGGACAGGTCGGAACACTGAAGCTTTCTTT. This sequence encodes CASSEGTGRNTEAFF.

The chain uses TRBV3-1 (or the pseudogene TRBV3-2) and TRBJ1-3; D gene ambiguous. CDR3 length: 15 residues. V gave up 4 bases and J gave up 2 bases, with 12 bases separating them. CDR1 and CDR2 (germline): LGHDT, YNNKEL (reference sequence). The CDR3 sequence: CASSPPRLTGNTIYF. The CDR3 DNA reads TGTGCCAGCAGCCCGCCGCGGTTAACTGGAAACACCATATATTTT.

The V gene is TRBV6-5, the J gene TRBJ1-6; TRBD1 matches 7 bases. Germline V gene data show CDR1 as MNHEY and CDR2 as SVGAGI. Trimming took 6 bases from V and 7 from J; bases not matched to a gene: 6. CDR3 size: 14 residues. The CDR3 DNA reads as TGTGCCAGCAGGACAGGGTCTAGGAATTCACCCCTCCACTTT. Amino acid sequence: CASRTGSRNSPLHF.

V gene TRBV9 combines with J gene TRBJ1-4; possibly TRBD1 for D (5 bases). Trimming pared 0 bases from V and 8 bases from J, leaving 11 bases between. Germline V gene lookup returns CDR1 SGDLS and CDR2 YYNGEE. This CDR3 is built from 14 residues. The DNA for the CDR3 is TGTGCCAGCAGCGTAGGGCAGGGTTGGGAAAAACTGTTTTTT. It specifies CASSVGQGWEKLFF.

The CDR3 reads CASSQGLARSTDTQYF. The CDR3, as DNA: TGTGCCAGCAGCCAAGGACTAGCGCGTTCCACAGATACGCAGTATTTT. The chain combines TRBV7-9 with TRBJ2-3, with TRBD2 identical over 9 bases. Looked up from germline, CDR1 is SEHNR and CDR2 is FQNEAQ (reference sequence). The CDR3 sequence is 16 residues long. The trim removed 5 bases at V and 2 bases at J, leaving 8 bases unmatched.

The rearrangement uses TRBV3-1 (or the pseudogene TRBV3-2) and TRBJ2-7; 7 positions agree with TRBD1. Trimming took 4 bases from V and 9 from J; bases not matched to a gene: 9. The CDR3 has 13 residues. Germline CDR1 reads LGHDT; CDR2 reads YNNKEL (reference sequence). The CDR3 DNA reads as TGTGCCAGCAGCCCCGGGACAGTGCTCGGGCAGTACTTC. Encoded protein: CASSPGTVLGQYF.

The chain combines TRBV5-1 with TRBJ1-4; 7 bases agree with TRBD1. Per germline, CDR1 SGHRS and CDR2 YFSETQ. The CDR3 has 14 residues. The V segment lost 5 bases and the J segment 5 bases; nucleotides outside the gene matches: 6. The CDR3 reads CASRLGQLNEKLFF. DNA for the CDR3: TGCGCCAGCAGGCTGGGACAGCTGAATGAAAAACTGTTTTTT.

The rearrangement uses TRBV5-4 and TRBJ2-3, with 11 positions matching TRBD2. The CDR3 extends over 17 amino acids. The trim removed 4 bases at V and 3 bases at J, leaving 10 bases unmatched. Germline CDR1 is SGHNT and CDR2 is YYREEE (reference sequence). CDR3 residues: CASSTNSGGAVTDTQYF. CDR3 DNA: TGTGCCAGCAGCACAAATAGCGGGGGGGCCGTGACAGATACGCAGTATTTT.

The chain is built from TRBV29-1 and TRBJ2-3, with TRBD2 identical over 12 bases. Germline lookup yields CDR1 SQVTM and CDR2 ANQGSEA. CDR3 size: 15 residues. The J segment lost 3 bases and the V segment lost 2 bases, leaving 3 bases of the junction unmatched. The CDR3 protein is CSVEPSGGATDTQYF. The CDR3 nucleotides are TGCAGCGTTGAACCTAGCGGGGGGGCGACAGATACGCAGTATTTT.

V usage is TRBV5-4 and J usage is TRBJ2-7, with 8 bases aligning to TRBD2. The germline V gene has CDR1 SGHNT and CDR2 YYREEE (reference sequence). The V segment lost 4 bases and the J segment 3 bases; nucleotides outside the gene matches: 6. CDR3 length: 14 amino acids. The DNA of the CDR3 is TGTGCCAGCAGCGGTCGGGGGGGCGGCTACGAGCAGTACTTC. Translated, it gives CASSGRGGGYEQYF.

The chain has TRBV7-2 and TRBJ2-2; a possible D gene is TRBD1 (6 bases). This CDR3 is 15 amino acids long. Per the germline V gene, CDR1 is SGHTA and CDR2 is FQGNSA. The V gene lost 5 bases and the J gene lost 2 bases, with 12 bases spanning the gap. In nucleotides, the CDR3 is TGTGCCAGCAGCGAAGGACAGACTAACACCGGGGAGCTGTTTTTT. Amino acid sequence: CASSEGQTNTGELFF.

DNA of the CDR3: TGTGCCAGCAGTTTAGGGGCGGCGAATCAGCCCCAGCATTTT. Its translation is CASSLGAANQPQHF. The chain has TRBV28 and TRBJ1-5; a weak D match, TRBD1 (5 bases). This CDR3 comprises 14 residues. Trimming stripped 2 bases from V and 4 bases from J, with 9 bases between. Germline assignment: CDR1 MDHEN and CDR2 SYDVKM.

The CDR3 loop is CASSAEQGAGYTF. The CDR3, as DNA: TGTGCCAGCAGCGCCGAGCAGGGGGCTGGCTACACCTTC. The rearrangement links TRBV7-2 to TRBJ1-2; 8 bases agree with TRBD1. J lost 7 bases, V lost 5 bases, and 6 bases had no gene match. This CDR3 is built from 13 residues. The germline gives CDR1 SGHTA, CDR2 FQGNSA.

The CDR3 loop is CASSLRPTEGDEQFF. DNA of the CDR3: TGTGCCAGCAGCCTACGGCCAACCGAGGGGGATGAGCAGTTCTTC. This rearrangement joins TRBV13 to TRBJ2-1; tentative D call: TRBD1 (6 bases). The V end lost 5 bases, the J end lost 8 bases, and 19 bases lay between the germline ends. The CDR3 totals 15 residues. Germline assignment: CDR1 PRHDT and CDR2 FYEKMQ (reference sequence).

V and J are TRBV11-2 and TRBJ2-7; no clear D. Germline V lookup: CDR1 SGHAT, CDR2 FQNNGV. This CDR3 has 13 residues. The ends were cut back, 5 bases at V and 0 bases at J, with 8 bases in the middle. DNA for the CDR3: TGTGCCAGCAGCGCCCACATCTCCTACGAGCAGTACTTC. It is translated as CASSAHISYEQYF.